This TCR beta chain was identified during a study of shared clonotypes between healthy human individuals. Overall study findings and caveats: Some clonotypes were shared by all four sorted-subset donors, while others were not shared. The non-shared ones had lower generation probabilities than the shared ones. Clonotype sharing among the donors was expected to vary with sequencing depth. Estimated clonotype richness was generally higher in naive than memory subsets.

The CDR3 totals 16 residues. CDR1 and CDR2 from the germline V gene are LNHDA and SQIVND (reference sequence). Germline trimming cut 5 bases from V and 3 bases from J; bases unmatched to any gene: 8. Sequencing was at deep level. Profiling relied on immunoSEQ multiplex PCR, and the TCRdb table lists in-frame clones only, not all of them. The sample yields a few million clones, roughly nine tenths seen once. The count of this clone is one. Its antigen is not identified. The clonotype comes from a man between 18 and 29 years old in good health. Source material: naive CD4+ T cells sorted from blood. Subset specified: CD45RA+ positively selected. The chain has TRBV19 and TRBJ1-4, with 8 nucleotides matching TRBD1. In nucleotides, the CDR3 is TGTGCCAGTAGTCCAACAGGGGGGAACTCTAATGAAAAACTGTTTTTT. Protein: CASSPTGGNSNEKLFF.